The 32 T cell receptor beta chains presented below share a single source sample, sequenced in a study of shared clonotypes between healthy human individuals. The repertoire was sequenced with immunoSEQ multiplex PCR; TCRdb's copy has only in-frame clones and lacks some. This table has about 2 million clones, approximately 94% appearing once. Terminally differentiated effector memory CD45RA+ cells were excluded by CCR7 positive selection of CD45RO-negative cells. What was sequenced was naive CD8+ T cells sorted from blood. These receptors were obtained from a man between 18 and 29 years old in good health.

This chain uses TRBV4-1 with TRBJ1-3; no firm D call. The CDR3 totals 16 residues. V lost 1 base, J lost 2 bases, and 12 bases lay in between. Germline loops: CDR1 MGHRA, CDR2 YSYEKL. Here the CDR3 DNA reads TGCGCCAGCAGCCAAGGCCCTGCTGCTACTGGAAACACCATATATTTT. This gives the protein CASSQGPAATGNTIYF.

The rearrangement links TRBV7-9 to TRBJ2-7; maybe TRBD2 (5 bases). Germline V gene lookup returns CDR1 SEHNR and CDR2 FQNEAQ (reference sequence). The CDR3 runs to 12 residues. V was trimmed by 4 bases and J by 6 bases, leaving 10 bases between them. DNA for the CDR3: TGTGCCAGCAGCTGGGGAGAAGCCGAGCAGTACTTC. Encoded protein: CASSWGEAEQYF.

The chain carries TRBV29-1 and TRBJ2-2; no reliable D call. V shed 3 bases and J shed 0 bases, with 5 bases lying between them. Germline V gene sequence: CDR1 SQVTM, CDR2 ANQGSEA. The CDR3 loop spans 13 amino acids. The CDR3 here is CSVESSNTGELFF. As DNA, the CDR3 is TGCAGCGTTGAGTCGTCGAACACCGGGGAGCTGTTTTTT.

The chain carries TRBV13 and TRBJ2-2; D may match TRBD1 or TRBD2 (5 bases each). V lost 8 bases and J lost 3, with 13 bases in between. CDR3 length equals 14 residues. Looked up from germline, CDR1 is PRHDT and CDR2 is FYEKMQ (reference sequence). The CDR3 coding sequence is TGTGCCAGCCAAGAACGAGGGGACACCGGGGAGCTGTTTTTT. This sequence encodes CASQERGDTGELFF.

The V gene is TRBV28, the J gene TRBJ2-7; D is undetermined. The germline V gene has CDR1 MDHEN and CDR2 SYDVKM. Trimming removed 7 bases from V and 1 base from J, with 11 bases in between. This CDR3 spans 13 amino acids. CDR3 coding DNA: TGTGCCAGCACCTTCCAGATTTCCTACGAGCAGTACTTC. Encoded protein: CASTFQISYEQYF.

The chain joins TRBV4-3 to TRBJ1-2; 7 positions match TRBD1. CDR1 is LGHNA, CDR2 YSLEER, per germline. The CDR3 spans 15 residues. Losses at the gene ends were 0 bases for V and 1 base for J; bases not matched to a gene: 2. The CDR3 nucleotides read TGCGCCAGCAGCCAAGACGGGACAGTTAACTATGGCTACACCTTC. Its translation: CASSQDGTVNYGYTF.

The chain links TRBV5-6 to TRBJ2-5, with 8 bases matching TRBD1. V shed 2 bases, J shed 4 bases, and the junction held 4 bases outside the gene matches. CDR1 and CDR2 (germline): SGHDT, YYEEEE. The CDR3 loop spans 14 amino acids. CDR3 DNA: TGTGCCAGCAGCTTTGGGCAGGGGGCAGAGACCCAGTACTTC. This sequence encodes CASSFGQGAETQYF.

V is TRBV5-6 and J is TRBJ2-7; D is unclear. V lost 0 bases and J 4 bases, leaving 11 bases between the germline ends. This CDR3 is built from 14 residues. Germline V gives CDR1 SGHDT, CDR2 YYEEEE. CDR3 sequence: CASSLESSRYEQYF. The CDR3 nucleotides read TGTGCCAGCAGCTTGGAAAGCTCCAGATACGAGCAGTACTTC.

About this clone itself: Other DNA sequences of this sample code for an identical CDR3. The chain uses TRBV5-4 and TRBJ1-5; 8 bases map to TRBD1. Germline trimming cut 4 bases from V and 4 bases from J; bases unmatched to any gene: 7. The CDR3 covers 15 residues. CDR1 is SGHNT, CDR2 YYREEE, per germline (reference sequence). The CDR3 spells CASSPDRGENQPQHF. As DNA, the CDR3 is TGTGCCAGCAGCCCCGACAGGGGCGAAAATCAGCCCCAGCATTTT. Based on the CDR3 plus reference TRBV5-4 and TRBJ1-5, the full variable domain is ETGVTQSPTHLIKTRGQQVTLRCSSQSGHNTVSWYQQALGQGPQFIFQYYREEENGRGNFPPRFSGLQFPNYSSELNVNALELDDSALYLCASSPDRGENQPQHFGDGTRLSIL.

The chain recombines TRBV27 with TRBJ2-7, with no clear D. CDR1 is MNHEY, CDR2 SMNVEV, per germline (reference sequence). Trimming took off 4 bases at V and 1 base at J, with 17 bases between the two ends. This CDR3 comprises 16 residues. The CDR3 protein is CASSSLSALGSYEQYF. As DNA, the CDR3 is TGTGCCAGCAGTTCGCTGTCTGCCCTAGGGTCCTACGAGCAGTACTTC.

The chain is built from TRBV2 and TRBJ1-2, with 7 bases lining up with TRBD1. The CDR3 loop spans 14 amino acids. J was trimmed by 4 bases and V by 4 bases; bases with no gene match: 6. Germline CDR1 and CDR2: SNHLY and FYNNEI. The CDR3 DNA follows: TGTGCCAGCAGTGTCTACAGGGGCAGCTATGGCTACACCTTC. Translation gives CASSVYRGSYGYTF.

J is TRBJ1-6 and V is TRBV27, with D possibly being TRBD1 (5 bases). The germline V gene has CDR1 MNHEY and CDR2 SMNVEV (reference sequence). The CDR3 totals 14 residues. Trimming took off 2 bases at V and 4 bases at J, with 6 bases between the two ends. CDR3 residues: CASSLRQYNSPLHF. The CDR3 DNA sequence: TGTGCCAGCAGTTTACGACAGTATAATTCACCCCTCCACTTT.

This chain joins TRBV13 and TRBJ1-1, with 8 nucleotides matching TRBD1. CDR1 and CDR2 (germline): PRHDT, FYEKMQ (reference sequence). Unmatched junction bases numbered 9, after V lost 3 bases and J lost 0 bases. This CDR3 region has 17 residues. The CDR3 here is CASSFVRAGGLNTEAFF. For the CDR3, the DNA is TGTGCCAGCAGCTTCGTACGGGCAGGGGGCCTGAACACTGAAGCTTTCTTT.

The chain joins TRBV5-1 to TRBJ2-1, with TRBD2 as a possible D gene (6 bases). V gave up 3 bases and J gave up 4 bases, with 11 bases separating them. Per germline, CDR1 SGHRS and CDR2 YFSETQ. The CDR3 runs 14 residues. CDR3 sequence reads: CASSSPGLYNEQFF. In DNA form, the CDR3 reads TGCGCCAGCAGCTCCCCGGGACTTTACAATGAGCAGTTCTTC.

The chain carries TRBV7-9 and TRBJ1-1; D uncertain. The CDR3 covers 15 residues. From germline, CDR1 is SEHNR and CDR2 FQNEAQ (reference sequence). V was pared by 5 bases and J by 3 bases, with 16 bases between. CDR3 amino acids: CASSQAIRRDTEAFF. The CDR3 DNA reads as TGTGCCAGCAGCCAAGCCATCAGGCGGGACACTGAAGCTTTCTTT.

This rearrangement joins TRBV7-8 to TRBJ2-3; TRBD2 matches 7 bases. CDR1 SGHVS and CDR2 FQNEAQ come from the germline V gene. Losses at the gene ends were 0 bases for V and 0 bases for J; bases not matched to a gene: 6. The CDR3 is 17 amino acids. CDR3 sequence: CASSLALRGGSTDTQYF. Here the CDR3 DNA reads TGTGCCAGCAGCTTAGCGCTACGCGGGGGAAGCACAGATACGCAGTATTTT.

The chain is built from TRBV28 and TRBJ1-2; D might be TRBD1 (6 bases). The CDR3 spans 13 residues. With 1 base removed from V and 5 bases from J, the gap between germline ends came to 8 bases. The germline gives CDR1 MDHEN, CDR2 SYDVKM. CDR3 nucleotides: TGTGCCAGCAGTTTATCAGGGGATTATGGCTACACCTTC. It yields the protein CASSLSGDYGYTF.

The V call is TRBV6-1, the J call TRBJ2-1, with D uncertain. Germline assignment: CDR1 MNHNS and CDR2 SASEGT. Trimming took off 2 bases at V and 2 bases at J, with 10 bases between the two ends. CDR3 length: 15 amino acids. The CDR3 is CASSERAGPYNEQFF. In DNA form, the CDR3 reads TGTGCCAGCAGTGAACGGGCCGGCCCCTACAATGAGCAGTTCTTC.

The chain recombines TRBV7-9 with TRBJ2-1; D is tentatively TRBD1 or TRBD2 (5 bases each). CDR1 and CDR2 (germline): SEHNR, FQNEAQ (reference sequence). The germline V and J ends were trimmed by 5 bases and 0 bases, with 8 bases remaining between them. The CDR3 loop spans 14 amino acids. Here the CDR3 reads CASSPGASYNEQFF. For the CDR3, the DNA is TGTGCCAGCAGCCCCGGGGCCTCCTACAATGAGCAGTTCTTC.

This clone was picked up one time. The V and J genes are TRBV27 and TRBJ1-5; D is uncertain. CDR3 length equals 13 residues. Looked up from germline, CDR1 is MNHEY and CDR2 is SMNVEV (reference sequence). Trimming shortened V by 2 bases and J by 7 bases, and 9 bases separated the two germline ends. The CDR3 loop is CASSLGQSQPQHF. The CDR3, as DNA: TGTGCCAGCAGTTTAGGGCAGTCCCAGCCCCAGCATTTT.

This sequence joins TRBV6-5 and TRBJ2-3; 9 nucleotides align to TRBD2. J was trimmed by 1 base and V by 5 bases; bases with no gene match: 4. Looked up from germline, CDR1 is MNHEY and CDR2 is SVGAGI. This CDR3 has 15 amino acids. The CDR3 loop reads CASSPVAGGTDTQYF. The CDR3 region has the DNA TGTGCCAGCAGTCCCGTAGCGGGAGGCACAGATACGCAGTATTTT.

Only a few counts were recorded for this clone. The chain employs TRBV7-9 and TRBJ1-2, with D possibly being TRBD1 (5 bases). Trimming shortened V by 6 bases and J by 4 bases, and 12 bases separated the two germline ends. The CDR3 contains 13 residues. Germline V gene data show CDR1 as SEHNR and CDR2 as FQNEAQ (reference sequence). In DNA, the CDR3 is TGTGCCAGCAGTTCCCAGAGGGGCTATGGCTACACCTTC. Translation gives CASSSQRGYGYTF.

This clone was picked up one time. The chain recombines TRBV7-3 with TRBJ2-2; 9 positions agree with TRBD2. After removal of 2 bases from V and 3 bases from J, the junction contained 7 bases not matched to a gene. The CDR3 loop spans 17 amino acids. The germline CDR1 and CDR2 sequences are SGHTA and FQGTGA. This chain's CDR3 is CASSLRGGARDTGELFF. In nucleotides, the CDR3 is TGTGCCAGCAGCTTACGCGGGGGGGCCCGAGACACCGGGGAGCTGTTTTTT.

This clone has only one observation. The sample holds other DNA sequences that translate to the same CDR3. The chain recombines TRBV20-1 with TRBJ2-5; D ambiguous. Germline V gene data show CDR1 as DFQATT and CDR2 as SNEGSKA (reference sequence). V gave up 1 base and J gave up 5 bases, with 5 bases separating them. This CDR3 contains 11 residues. DNA of the CDR3: TGCAGTGCTAGAGTCGTTGAGACCCAGTACTTC. Its protein is CSARVVETQYF.

Comment on this clone: The same CDR3 is also encoded by other DNA sequences in this sample. This chain connects TRBV5-8 to TRBJ2-7; D unclear. V was pared by 0 bases and J by 4 bases, with 5 bases between. This CDR3 has 12 residues. The germline CDR1 and CDR2 sequences are SGHTS and YDEGEE. The CDR3 nucleotides are TGTGCCAGCAGCTTGGTACTGTACGAGCAGTACTTC. This codes for CASSLVLYEQYF.

This rearrangement joins TRBV7-9 to TRBJ2-3; D could derive from TRBD1 or TRBD2 (5 bases each). Trimming cost V 5 bases and J 5 bases, with 11 bases left between them. The CDR3 is made up of 13 amino acids. The germline V gene encodes CDR1 SEHNR and CDR2 FQNEAQ (reference sequence). The CDR3 spells CASSLGVIDTQYF. CDR3 in DNA: TGTGCCAGCAGCCTGGGGGTGATAGATACGCAGTATTTT.

The gene calls are TRBV2 and TRBJ2-3, with TRBD2 matching over 8 bases. The junction had 6 bases not matched to a gene; V was cut back by 4 bases and J by 0 bases. Germline-derived CDR1 and CDR2 are SNHLY and FYNNEI. This CDR3 comprises 16 residues. CDR3 sequence: CASSVVAGGSTDTQYF. The CDR3 DNA reads TGTGCCAGCAGTGTAGTCGCGGGAGGAAGCACAGATACGCAGTATTTT.

Turning to this clone: Other nucleotide sequences from this sample produce the same CDR3. The chain couples TRBV5-4 to TRBJ1-1; D is uncertain. The V gene lost 7 bases and the J gene lost 4 bases, with 14 bases spanning the gap. Germline CDR1 reads SGHNT; CDR2 reads YYREEE (reference sequence). This CDR3 comprises 13 residues. CDR3 sequence reads: CASSPDRGTEAFF. CDR3 in DNA: TGTGCCAGCTCCCCGGATCGGGGCACTGAAGCTTTCTTT.

This clone was observed a single time. J is TRBJ2-7 and V is TRBV4-1; the D is unclear. There are 13 residues in the CDR3. From germline, CDR1 is MGHRA and CDR2 YSYEKL. Deletions cut 6 bases from V and 3 bases from J, with 12 bases between. CDR3 loop: CASSLGNLYEQYF. In DNA, the CDR3 is TGCGCCAGCAGTCTTGGAAACCTCTACGAGCAGTACTTC.

The chain combines TRBV7-9 with TRBJ2-1, with 12 nucleotides matching TRBD2. Germline V gene sequence: CDR1 SEHNR, CDR2 FQNEAQ (reference sequence). With 1 base clipped from V and 5 bases from J, the junction kept 6 bases outside the gene matches. The CDR3 consists of 17 residues. CDR3: CASSLGLAGVYDNEQFF. CDR3 bases: TGTGCCAGCAGCTTAGGACTAGCGGGAGTATACGACAATGAGCAGTTCTTC.

The chain carries TRBV7-9 and TRBJ1-2; 8 bases line up with TRBD1. The CDR3 extends over 13 amino acids. The ends lost 5 bases at V and 4 bases at J; junction bases unmatched: 3. Germline V gene sequence: CDR1 SEHNR, CDR2 FQNEAQ (reference sequence). This chain's CDR3 is CASSLTGAYGYTF. In DNA, the CDR3 is TGTGCCAGCAGCCTGACAGGGGCCTATGGCTACACCTTC.

The CDR3 sequence: CASSSGQLFYGYTF. Here the CDR3 DNA reads TGTGCCAGCAGTTCGGGACAGTTATTCTATGGCTACACCTTC. The rearrangement joins TRBV6-5 to TRBJ1-2; 7 bases map to TRBD1. The V gene end was trimmed by 4 bases and the J gene end by 4 bases; junction bases not matched to a gene: 6. Germline values: CDR1 MNHEY, CDR2 SVGAGI. This CDR3 is 14 amino acids long.